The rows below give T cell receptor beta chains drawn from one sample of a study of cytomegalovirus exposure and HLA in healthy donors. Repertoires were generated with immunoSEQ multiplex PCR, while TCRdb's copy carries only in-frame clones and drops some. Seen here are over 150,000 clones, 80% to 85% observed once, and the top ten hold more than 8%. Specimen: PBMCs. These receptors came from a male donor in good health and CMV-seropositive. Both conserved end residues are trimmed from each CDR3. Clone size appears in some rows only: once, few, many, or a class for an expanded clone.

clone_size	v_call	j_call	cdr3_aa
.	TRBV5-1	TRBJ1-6	ASSLGIQTYNSPLH
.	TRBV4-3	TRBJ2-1	ASSQLMGRDNEQF
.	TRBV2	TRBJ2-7	ASSGYEQY
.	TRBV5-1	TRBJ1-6	ASSPRETYNSPLH
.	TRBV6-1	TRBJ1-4	ASSGRSDRSTNKLF
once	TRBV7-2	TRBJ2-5	ASSPHLAGQETQY
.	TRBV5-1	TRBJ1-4	VSSLQGFNEKLF
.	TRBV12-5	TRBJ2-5	ASGISSQETQY
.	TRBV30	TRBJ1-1	AWSLENTEAF
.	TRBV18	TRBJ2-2	ASSPTRSNTGELF
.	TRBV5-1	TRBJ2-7	ASSLVAVGYEQY
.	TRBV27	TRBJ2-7	ASSLSIAGFPYEQY
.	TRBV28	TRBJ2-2	ASRPTDSMGELF
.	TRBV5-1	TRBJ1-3	ASSLPSTGTGNTIY
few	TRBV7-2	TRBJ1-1	ASSRDRSGAF
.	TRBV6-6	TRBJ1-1	ASSYTGEDTEAF
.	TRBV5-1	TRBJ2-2	ASSLGTGTGELF
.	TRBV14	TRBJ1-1	ASSQGTGRGMNTEAF
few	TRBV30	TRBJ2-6	AWKQPGANVLT
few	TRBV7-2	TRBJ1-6	ASSLEGRANSPLH
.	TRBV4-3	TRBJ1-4	ASSQDRGLTEKLF
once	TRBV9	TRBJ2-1	ASSDGTSGYNEQF
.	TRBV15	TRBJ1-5	ATSNGQGPYQPQH
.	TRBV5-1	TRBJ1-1	ASSKDRGLSEAF
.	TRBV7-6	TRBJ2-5	ASSEDGPGWETQY
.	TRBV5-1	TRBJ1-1	ASALHLGGANTEAF
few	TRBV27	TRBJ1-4	ASSLGGFNEKLF
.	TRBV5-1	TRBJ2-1	ASRHLGGRYNEQF
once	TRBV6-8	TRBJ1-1	ATPQGSGTEAF
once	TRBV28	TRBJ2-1	ASSLSGLAANEQF
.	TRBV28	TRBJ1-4	ASSLSGLNEKGLF
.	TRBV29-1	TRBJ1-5	SVQDGNQPQH
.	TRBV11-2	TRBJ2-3	ASSLESTTDTQY
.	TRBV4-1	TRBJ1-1	ASSQTGRAF
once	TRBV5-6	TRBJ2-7	ASSFTGRGTEQY
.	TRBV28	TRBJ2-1	ASRGTTHTNEQF
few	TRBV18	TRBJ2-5	ASSSGVQETQY
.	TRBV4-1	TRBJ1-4	ASSQAGQGASGEKLF
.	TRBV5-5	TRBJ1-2	ASSLEREGAGYT
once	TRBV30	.	AWRHWGVRTYEQY
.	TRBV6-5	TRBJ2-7	ASSYSPWTGAYEQY
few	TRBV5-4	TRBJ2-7	ASSRAQTSYEQY
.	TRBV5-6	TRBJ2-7	ASSQLAGPYEQY
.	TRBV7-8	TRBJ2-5	ASSLAAGAVGETQY
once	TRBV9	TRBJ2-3	ASSVIAGGGTDTQY
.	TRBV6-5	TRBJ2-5	ASAGGGETQY
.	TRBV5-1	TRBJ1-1	ASSFTGTGYRGTEAF
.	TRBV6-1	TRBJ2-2	ASSLGGQNTGELF
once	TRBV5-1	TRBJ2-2	ASSFAANTGELF
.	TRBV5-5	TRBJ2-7	ASSLGTVSYEQY
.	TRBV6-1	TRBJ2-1	ASSELASGRSVEQF
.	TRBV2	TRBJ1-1	ASNYRGGTEAF
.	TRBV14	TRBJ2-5	ASSPVALEETQY
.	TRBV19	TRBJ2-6	ASSITDRGASGANGLT
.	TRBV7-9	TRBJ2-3	ASTGRGTDTQY
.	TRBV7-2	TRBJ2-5	ASSGVGGPQETQY